This T cell receptor beta chain was profiled in a study of T cell clones after liver transplantation. The CDR3 loop spans 15 amino acids. J lost 6 bases, V lost 4 bases, and 4 bases had no gene match. From germline, CDR1 is SGHDN and CDR2 FVKESK. Measured with immunoSEQ multiplex PCR; TCRdb has only the in-frame clones, and not every one. The data show 55,000 to 80,000 clones, 90% seen once. The sample here was CD4+ T cells from blood, taken before liver transplant. The chain combines TRBV14 with TRBJ2-1; 12 positions agree with TRBD2. This sequence originates from a human donor who received a liver transplant. The CDR3 is CASSLLAGGINEQFF. The CDR3, as DNA: TGTGCCAGCAGCCTTCTAGCGGGAGGGATCAATGAGCAGTTCTTC.